Listed below are T cell receptor beta chains from one sample, sequenced in a study of blood T cell repertoires in COVID-19. The assay was immunoSEQ multiplex PCR, and TCRdb's table has in-frame clones only and misses some. The table has under 80,000 clones, 82% seen once; the top ten hold 11%. Source material: peripheral blood. Receptor source: a man in his fifties with acute or convalescent COVID-19. Both conserved end residues are part of each CDR3. A D gene is named only where the DNA matches it firmly. Only part of the rows carry a size: once, few, many, or a class if the clone is expanded.

D gene	clone size	V gene	J gene	CDR3 protein	CDR3 DNA
-	-	TRBV5-4	TRBJ1-4	CASRGDGTTNEKLFF	TGTGCCAGCAGGGGAGACGGTACAACTAATGAAAAACTGTTTTTT
TRBD1	-	TRBV19	TRBJ1-5	CASSIVGTGGNQPQHF	TGTGCCAGTAGTATAGTGGGGACAGGCGGCAATCAGCCCCAGCATTTT
-	-	TRBV5-1	TRBJ1-1	CASSLQGSLNTEAFF	TGCGCCAGCAGCCTTCAGGGTAGTCTGAACACTGAAGCTTTCTTT
TRBD1	-	TRBV27	TRBJ1-1	CASRAGGEAFF	TGTGCCAGCAGAGCAGGGGGCGAAGCTTTCTTT
TRBD2	-	TRBV5-6	TRBJ2-7	CASSLVAGLGEQYF	TGTGCCAGCAGCTTGGTAGCGGGGCTAGGGGAGCAGTACTTC
-	-	TRBV3-1/TRBV3-2	TRBJ2-7	CASSTPLVGDEQYF	TGTGCCAGCAGCACCCCACTAGTAGGCGACGAGCAGTACTTC
-	-	TRBV9	TRBJ1-2	CASSKGDSVYGYTF	TGTGCCAGCAGCAAAGGGGACTCCGTCTATGGCTACACCTTC
-	many	TRBV5-4	TRBJ2-2	CASSLGSWGVAGELFF	TGTGCCAGCAGCTTGGGAAGTTGGGGGGTGGCCGGGGAGCTGTTTTTT
-	-	TRBV3-1/TRBV3-2	TRBJ1-1	CASSQGDTEAFF	TGTGCCAGCAGCCAAGGAGACACTGAAGCTTTCTTT
-	-	TRBV4-2	TRBJ2-5	CASSQEIEPWETQYF	TGTGCCAGCAGCCAAGAGATAGAACCCTGGGAGACCCAGTACTTC
TRBD1	-	TRBV6-1	TRBJ1-4	CASSASGTGGSANEKLFF	TGTGCCAGCAGTGCCTCCGGGACAGGGGGCTCTGCTAATGAAAAACTGTTTTTT
-	-	TRBV19	TRBJ2-2	CASSIPPSRGTGELFF	TGTGCCAGTAGTATCCCCCCCTCCCGCGGGACCGGGGAGCTGTTTTTT
-	-	TRBV15	TRBJ2-2	CATSRDRATGGELFF	TGTGCCACCAGCAGAGATCGAGCCACAGGCGGGGAGCTGTTTTTT
TRBD2	-	TRBV24-1	TRBJ2-4	CAAGTSGNIQYF	TGTGCCGCCGGGACTAGCGGGAACATTCAGTACTTC
TRBD2	-	TRBV7-6	TRBJ2-7	CASSLGSGGAYEQYF	TGTGCCAGCAGCTTAGGGAGCGGGGGAGCCTACGAGCAGTACTTC
-	-	TRBV6-2/TRBV6-3	TRBJ1-5	CASSYKDMPRPQHF	TGTGCCAGCAGTTATAAGGACATGCCCCGGCCCCAGCATTTT
TRBD2	-	TRBV11-2	TRBJ2-1	CASSLVQLAANNEQFF	TGTGCCAGCAGCTTAGTTCAACTAGCGGCTAACAATGAGCAGTTCTTC
-	-	TRBV20-1	TRBJ1-5	CSASRGRDQPQHF	TGCAGTGCCAGTAGGGGCAGGGATCAGCCCCAGCATTTT
TRBD2	-	TRBV5-1	TRBJ2-1	CASSLLAGGPNEQFF	TGCGCCAGCAGCTTACTAGCGGGAGGGCCAAATGAGCAGTTCTTC
-	-	TRBV19	TRBJ1-2	CASSIPSTAPYTF	TGTGCCAGTAGTATCCCCTCGACAGCCCCCTACACCTTC
-	few	TRBV9	TRBJ1-1	CASNSGGGNTEAFF	TGTGCCAGCAACTCCGGTGGAGGAAACACTGAAGCTTTCTTT
-	-	TRBV18	TRBJ2-2	CASSPGLDTGELFF	TGTGCCAGCTCACCAGGGCTGGACACCGGGGAGCTGTTTTTT
TRBD1	-	TRBV25-1	TRBJ1-5	CAVQGPNQPQHF	TGTGCCGTACAGGGGCCAAATCAGCCCCAGCATTTT
-	-	TRBV5-4	TRBJ2-3	CASSLARDNPVNTQYF	TGTGCCAGCAGCTTGGCACGGGACAACCCGGTGAATACGCAGTATTTT
TRBD1	once	TRBV11-1	TRBJ1-2	CASKGQGRNYTF	TGTGCCAGCAAGGGACAGGGTAGGAACTACACCTTC
TRBD2	-	TRBV7-9	TRBJ2-7	CASSPTTSAYEQYF	TGTGCCAGCAGCCCGACGACTAGCGCCTACGAGCAGTACTTC
TRBD1	-	TRBV5-4	TRBJ2-5	CASSPRQGDQETQYF	TGTGCCAGCAGCCCGAGACAGGGGGACCAAGAGACCCAGTACTTC
TRBD1	-	TRBV6-2/TRBV6-3	TRBJ1-5	CASSYTGARSPQHF	TGTGCCAGCAGTTACACAGGGGCCAGATCGCCCCAGCATTTT
TRBD1	once	TRBV6-6	TRBJ1-5	CASSYQGGIHQPQHF	TGTGCCAGCAGTTACCAGGGGGGAATCCATCAGCCCCAGCATTTT
-	-	TRBV6-4	TRBJ2-1	CASRSSGGSRNEQFF	TGTGCCAGCAGATCCTCAGGGGGGTCTCGCAATGAGCAGTTCTTC
-	-	TRBV4-2	TRBJ1-4	CASSQPATEEKLFF	TGTGCCAGCAGCCAACCAGCCACGGAGGAAAAACTGTTTTTT
-	-	TRBV5-1	TRBJ1-2	CASSLSGYGYTF	TGCGCCAGCAGCTTGTCCGGGTATGGCTACACCTTC
-	few	TRBV4-1	TRBJ1-1	CASSQDGNEAFF	TGCGCCAGCAGCCAAGATGGCAATGAAGCTTTCTTT